Below are 26 T cell receptor beta chains sequenced from a single sample in a study of blood T cells in healthy people across ages. A J-beta primer mix and a sample-barcoded 5' primer were used in a second PCR of roughly 6 to 11 cycles. TCRdb used MiXCR to reprocess the 5' RACE reads, holding one entry per CDR3 protein. In the table there are roughly 720,000 distinct CDR3 sequences, roughly 50% of which are singletons. The sequenced sample consisted of blood. These receptors all come from a man of 80 years or more in good health.

In this sample, this clonotype turned up a few times. The chain joins TRBV6-6 to TRBJ2-2; tentatively, D is TRBD2 (6 bases). From germline, CDR1 is MNHNY and CDR2 SVGAGI (reference sequence). V shed 9 bases and J shed 4 bases, with 12 bases lying between them. The CDR3 extends over 13 amino acids. The CDR3 coding sequence is TGTGCCAGTATCCTGGGGGGCACCGGGGAGCTGTTTTTT. Protein: CASILGGTGELFF.

The chain carries TRBV2 and TRBJ1-2; 9 bases are shared with TRBD1. From germline, CDR1 is SNHLY and CDR2 FYNNEI. The CDR3 loop spans 12 amino acids. Trimming removed 5 bases from V and 8 bases from J; junction bases left unmatched: 3. The CDR3, as DNA: TGTGCCAGCAGTTCCGGGACAGGGGGCTACACCTTC. Translation: CASSSGTGGYTF.

This clonotype was seen a single time. The chain combines TRBV20-1 with TRBJ2-7; 7 bases agree with TRBD2. Germline lookup yields CDR1 DFQATT and CDR2 SNEGSKA (reference sequence). This CDR3 region has 17 residues. The V segment lost 0 bases and the J segment 2 bases; nucleotides outside the gene matches: 13. Written as DNA, the CDR3 is TGCAGTGCTAGAGATCATGGAGAACTAGCGTCCCCCTACGAGCAGTACTTC. Protein: CSARDHGELASPYEQYF.

This clonotype was counted a few times. The chain joins TRBV20-1 to TRBJ2-4; D is tentatively TRBD1 or TRBD2 (5 bases each). The germline V gene has CDR1 DFQATT and CDR2 SNEGSKA (reference sequence). Trimming pared 7 bases from V and 7 bases from J, leaving 11 bases between. The CDR3 totals 11 residues. The CDR3 loop reads CSGDVRNIQYF. Here the CDR3 DNA reads TGCAGTGGGGACGTCCGGAACATTCAGTACTTC.

The gene calls are TRBV13 and TRBJ2-7; 8 bases are a match to TRBD2. J was trimmed by 0 bases and V by 4 bases; bases with no gene match: 8. Germline V gene sequence: CDR1 PRHDT, CDR2 FYEKMQ (reference sequence). This CDR3 region has 16 residues. CDR3: CASSSRGGGSSYEQYF. DNA for the CDR3: TGTGCCAGCAGCTCCCGGGGGGGCGGGAGCTCCTACGAGCAGTACTTC.

The chain recombines TRBV6-6 with TRBJ1-4, with TRBD1 matching over 9 bases. This CDR3 comprises 13 residues. Germline V lookup: CDR1 MNHNY, CDR2 SVGAGI (reference sequence). With 4 bases clipped from V and 8 bases from J, the junction kept 2 bases outside the gene matches. The CDR3 here is CASSWDREEKLFF. CDR3 nucleotide sequence: TGTGCCAGCAGTTGGGACAGGGAGGAAAAACTGTTTTTT.

This clonotype was found a few times. The genes are TRBV29-1 and TRBJ2-3, with D perhaps given as TRBD1 or TRBD2 (6 bases each). Trimming took off 8 bases at V and 14 bases at J, with 32 bases between the two ends. The CDR3 sequence is 15 residues long. Germline V lookup: CDR1 SQVTM, CDR2 ANQGSEA. The CDR3 loop reads CSISSGGGWHRYAYF. CDR3 coding DNA: TGCAGCATCTCATCCGGGGGCGGTTGGCACAGATACGCGTATTTT.

The chain uses TRBV20-1 and TRBJ2-2; TRBD2 matches 12 bases. Germline V gene data show CDR1 as DFQATT and CDR2 as SNEGSKA (reference sequence). Unmatched junction bases numbered 10, after V lost 6 bases and J lost 8 bases. This CDR3 is 15 amino acids long. CDR3 protein: CSARTSGRTSGELFF. The CDR3 region has the DNA TGCAGTGCCCGAACTAGCGGGAGGACGTCGGGGGAGCTGTTTTTT.

This clonotype was observed a handful of times. The chain uses TRBV6-5 and TRBJ2-1; 8 nucleotides agree with TRBD1. The CDR3 length is 15 residues. The germline V gene has CDR1 MNHEY and CDR2 SVGAGI. The V segment lost 7 bases and the J segment 3 bases; nucleotides outside the gene matches: 8. As DNA, the CDR3 is TGTGCCAGCACCGCAACAGGGGGTCACTACAATGAGCAGTTCTTC. Residues: CASTATGGHYNEQFF.

The chain uses TRBV9 and TRBJ1-1; D not certain. In germline, CDR1 is SGDLS, CDR2 YYNGEE. There are 15 residues in the CDR3. Trimming cost V 4 bases and J 1 base, with 14 bases left between them. For the CDR3, the DNA is TGTGCCAGCAGCCCCCGGACGGCGGGGAACACTGAAGCTTTCTTT. It yields the protein CASSPRTAGNTEAFF.

The CDR3 reads CASSWGAGGFHEQFF. The CDR3 DNA is TGCGCCAGCAGCTGGGGGGCGGGAGGCTTCCATGAGCAGTTCTTC. The chain joins TRBV5-1 to TRBJ2-1; 8 nucleotides align to TRBD2. The length of the CDR3 is 15 residues. Germline CDR1 reads SGHRS; CDR2 reads YFSETQ. The V gene end was trimmed by 3 bases and the J gene end by 8 bases; junction bases not matched to a gene: 10.

The chain has TRBV7-9 and TRBJ2-2, with 7 bases matching TRBD2. The CDR3 is made up of 15 amino acids. From germline, CDR1 is SEHNR and CDR2 FQNEAQ (reference sequence). With V trimmed by 6 bases and J by 6 bases, 10 bases remained unmatched. The CDR3 coding sequence is TGTGCCAGCAGACCGCGGACTAGTATCTCCGGGGAGCTGTTTTTT. Its translation is CASRPRTSISGELFF. Full variable domain (remainder filled in from reference TRBV7-9 and TRBJ2-2): DTGVSQNPRHKITKRGQNVTFRCDPISEHNRLYWYRQTLGQGPEFLTYFQNEAQLEKSRLLSDRFSAERPKGSFSTLEIQRTEQGDSAMYLCASRPRTSISGELFFGEGSRLTVL.

The sample holds a few counts of this clonotype. The chain is built from TRBV7-2 and TRBJ1-2; TRBD1 matches 9 bases. The CDR3 length is 13 residues. Germline CDR1 reads SGHTA; CDR2 reads FQGNSA. J was trimmed by 7 bases and V by 4 bases; bases with no gene match: 4. CDR3 DNA sequence: TGTGCCAGCAGCTCCGGGACAGGGAGTGGCTACACCTTC. Its translation is CASSSGTGSGYTF.

The chain employs TRBV9 and TRBJ1-1; tentatively, D is TRBD1 (5 bases). Germline CDR1 is SGDLS and CDR2 is YYNGEE. V dropped 0 bases and J dropped 3 bases, with 6 bases sitting between them. This CDR3 has 13 amino acids. CDR3 residues: CASSVGGDTEAFF. As DNA, the CDR3 is TGTGCCAGCAGCGTAGGGGGGGACACTGAAGCTTTCTTT.

In this sample, this clonotype turned up a few times. The chain combines TRBV7-2 with TRBJ1-2; no definite D call. V lost 1 base, J lost 4 bases, and 7 bases lay in between. Per the germline V gene, CDR1 is SGHTA and CDR2 is FQGNSA. There are 13 residues in the CDR3. The CDR3 DNA is TGTGCCAGCAGCTTAGACGCTAGCTATGGCTACACCTTC. Its translation: CASSLDASYGYTF.

This clonotype was seen more than once but under ten times. V gene TRBV3-1 combines with J gene TRBJ2-7, with D unresolved. Per the germline V gene, CDR1 is LGHDT and CDR2 is YNNKEL (reference sequence). The ends were cut back, 5 bases at V and 2 bases at J, with 13 bases in the middle. CDR3 size: 14 residues. The DNA for the CDR3 is TGTGCCAGCAGCTTTCAGGTCCAGGCCTACGAGCAGTACTTC. Amino acid sequence: CASSFQVQAYEQYF.

The chain is built from TRBV6-1 and TRBJ2-1; 12 bases line up with TRBD2. Germline V CDR1 and CDR2: MNHNS, SASEGT. Trimming at V came to 6 bases and at J to 1 base, leaving 10 bases not matched to a gene. This CDR3 is built from 18 residues. The CDR3 loop reads CASRGGLAGRFSYNEQFF. In DNA form, the CDR3 reads TGTGCCAGCAGGGGAGGACTAGCGGGAAGATTTTCCTACAATGAGCAGTTCTTC.

This chain joins TRBV5-1 and TRBJ2-1; the match to TRBD2 covers 10 bases. The CDR3 consists of 14 residues. The V segment lost 6 bases and the J segment 8 bases; nucleotides outside the gene matches: 8. Looked up from germline, CDR1 is SGHRS and CDR2 is YFSETQ. The CDR3 reads CASNVASGSDEQFF. The CDR3 DNA reads TGCGCCAGCAACGTGGCTAGCGGGAGCGATGAGCAGTTCTTC.

This chain uses TRBV9 with TRBJ2-5; weak D call: TRBD2 (7 bases). Per germline, CDR1 SGDLS and CDR2 YYNGEE. The V end was cut by 0 bases, the J end by 3 bases, with 12 bases between. The CDR3 sequence is 15 residues long. The CDR3 loop is CASSVEWGGKETQYF. CDR3 nucleotides: TGTGCCAGCAGCGTAGAGTGGGGGGGCAAAGAGACCCAGTACTTC. The variable domain in full, with the rest retrieved from reference TRBV9 and TRBJ2-5, is DSGVTQTPKHLITATGQRVTLRCSPRSGDLSVYWYQQSLDQGLQFLIQYYNGEERAKGNILERFSAQQFPDLHSELNLSSLELGDSALYFCASSVEWGGKETQYFGPGTRLLVL.

V is TRBV15 and J is TRBJ2-1; D may correspond to TRBD1 or TRBD2 (5 bases each). The ends were cut back, 1 base at V and 11 bases at J, with 9 bases in the middle. The CDR3 spans 12 residues. Germline V gives CDR1 LNHNV, CDR2 YYDKDF (reference sequence). CDR3 protein: CATSRVQGQQFF. The CDR3 DNA reads TGTGCCACCAGCAGAGTCCAGGGACAGCAGTTCTTC. Drawing the rest from reference TRBV15 and TRBJ2-1, the complete variable domain is DAMVIQNPRYQVTQFGKPVTLSCSQTLNHNVMYWYQQKSSQAPKLLFHYYDKDFNNEADTPDNFQSRRPNTSFCFLDIRSPGLGDTAMYLCATSRVQGQQFFGPGTRLTVL.

This clonotype was seen once. The rearrangement links TRBV5-5 to TRBJ1-5; TRBD1 is a possible D gene (6 bases). CDR3 length: 16 residues. The V gene's germline CDR1 is SGHKS and CDR2 YYEKEE (reference sequence). The V end was cut by 3 bases, the J end by 0 bases, with 13 bases between. This CDR3 is CASSSSGDLSNQPQHF. In nucleotides, the CDR3 is TGTGCCAGCAGCTCATCAGGGGATCTTAGCAATCAGCCCCAGCATTTT.

This chain connects TRBV12-3 or TRBV12-4 to TRBJ1-1; the match to TRBD1 covers 8 bases. The CDR3 is made up of 13 amino acids. V shed 10 bases, J shed 2 bases, and the junction held 6 bases outside the gene matches. The CDR3 coding sequence is TGTGCCACCTGGACAGGGAAAAACACTGAAGCTTTCTTT. Translated, it gives CATWTGKNTEAFF.

The rearrangement joins TRBV6-2 or TRBV6-3 to TRBJ2-5; weak D call: TRBD1 (5 bases). This CDR3 comprises 13 residues. Between the trimmed V and J ends, which lost 2 bases and 4 bases, there was a span of 8 bases. The V gene's germline CDR1 is MNHEY and CDR2 SVGEGT. This CDR3 is CASSYAGLETQYF. The CDR3, as DNA: TGTGCCAGCAGTTACGCAGGGTTAGAGACCCAGTACTTC.

The V and J genes are TRBV5-4 and TRBJ2-1; 8 nucleotides match TRBD2. Trimming removed 5 bases from V and 8 bases from J; junction bases left unmatched: 12. The CDR3 consists of 15 residues. Germline V CDR1 and CDR2: SGHNT, YYREEE (reference sequence). In nucleotides, the CDR3 is TGTGCCAGCAGTAGCCCGGGACTAGGACGTGATGAGCAGTTCTTC. Its translation is CASSSPGLGRDEQFF.

The chain is built from TRBV6-1 and TRBJ2-7; D may be TRBD1 or TRBD2 (5 bases each). The V gene lost 10 bases and the J gene lost 0 bases, with 22 bases spanning the gap. There are 16 residues in the CDR3. Germline-derived CDR1 and CDR2 are MNHNS and SASEGT. The CDR3 nucleotides are TGTGCCACCTGGGCCCTGGGGAGACAGAGCTCCTACGAGCAGTACTTC. This sequence encodes CATWALGRQSSYEQYF.

CDR3 sequence: CASSLRTSGRGQETQYF. The CDR3 DNA reads as TGTGCCAGCAGCTTACGGACTAGCGGGAGGGGACAAGAGACCCAGTACTTC. The rearrangement links TRBV21-1 to TRBJ2-7; the table's D call of TRBD2 was not tested on the DNA. Gene TRBJ2-5 matches the end of the DNA better, so the J call may be wrong. TRBV21-1 constitutes a pseudogene. The CDR3 is 17 residues long.